The next 17 T cell receptor beta chains were all read from a single sample in a study of blood T cell repertoires in COVID-19. Data came from immunoSEQ multiplex PCR; TCRdb stores just in-frame clones and leaves some out. This table has roughly 95,000 clones, 82% appearing once. Sequencing input: peripheral blood. Receptor source: a man at least 80 years old with acute or convalescent COVID-19.

The chain combines TRBV29-1 with TRBJ2-3, with TRBD1 identical over 8 bases. Germline-derived CDR1 and CDR2 are SQVTM and ANQGSEA. The CDR3 runs 12 residues. Trimming at V came to 7 bases and at J to 6 bases, leaving 6 bases not matched to a gene. CDR3 DNA: TGCAGCGACCGGACAGGGAGGGATACGCAGTATTTT. This translates into CSDRTGRDTQYF.

CDR3 protein: CASSYFTGTGEGKLFF. The CDR3 coding sequence is TGTGCCAGCAGTTACTTCACCGGGACAGGGGAGGGGAAACTGTTTTTT. The rearrangement joins TRBV6-6 to TRBJ1-4, with 10 bases matching TRBD1. Germline V gene data show CDR1 as MNHNY and CDR2 as SVGAGI (reference sequence). With V trimmed by 1 base and J by 11 bases, 10 bases remained unmatched. The CDR3 spans 16 residues.

V usage is TRBV5-4 and J usage is TRBJ1-1; D not certain. With 5 bases removed from V and 2 bases from J, the gap between germline ends came to 10 bases. The germline V gene has CDR1 SGHNT and CDR2 YYREEE (reference sequence). The CDR3 is made up of 13 amino acids. The CDR3 DNA follows: TGTGCCAGCAGTCCGACACCTAACACTGAAGCTTTCTTT. Protein: CASSPTPNTEAFF.

V usage is TRBV9 and J usage is TRBJ1-4; D is possibly TRBD1 (5 bases). V was pared by 3 bases and J by 0 bases, with 9 bases between. The CDR3 has 15 residues. Germline CDR1 is SGDLS and CDR2 is YYNGEE. The CDR3 loop is CASSGGVTTNEKLFF. The CDR3 region has the DNA TGTGCCAGCAGCGGGGGGGTCACAACTAATGAAAAACTGTTTTTT.

This clone was detected only a few times. This chain joins TRBV27 and TRBJ2-7; D is perhaps TRBD2 (6 bases). This CDR3 region has 13 residues. V was trimmed by 8 bases and J by 2 bases, leaving 13 bases between them. Germline V lookup: CDR1 MNHEY, CDR2 SMNVEV (reference sequence). The CDR3 DNA is TGTGCCAGCGGCCTAGCGAGTACCTACGAGCAGTACTTC. Protein: CASGLASTYEQYF.

This clone appeared once. Other DNA sequences in the same sample also yield this CDR3. The genes are TRBV19 and TRBJ1-1; 7 bases map to TRBD1. The V gene end was trimmed by 1 base and the J gene end by 1 base; junction bases not matched to a gene: 3. The CDR3 has 15 residues. CDR1 is LNHDA, CDR2 SQIVND, per germline (reference sequence). The CDR3 sequence: CASSIGPGGNTEAFF. DNA of the CDR3: TGTGCCAGTAGTATAGGGCCAGGGGGGAACACTGAAGCTTTCTTT.

V gene TRBV28 combines with J gene TRBJ1-4; 7 bases align to TRBD1. Germline V CDR1 and CDR2: MDHEN, SYDVKM. The junction had 9 bases not matched to a gene; V was cut back by 3 bases and J by 5 bases. The CDR3 is 16 amino acids. Here the CDR3 reads CASSFSGGGRNEKLFF. CDR3 bases: TGTGCCAGCAGTTTTTCGGGAGGGGGCCGGAATGAAAAACTGTTTTTT. Filled out from reference TRBV28 and TRBJ1-4, the complete variable domain reads DVKVTQSSRYLVKRTGEKVFLECVQDMDHENMFWYRQDPGLGLRLIYFSYDVKMKEKGDIPEGYSVSREKKERFSLILESASTNQTSMYLCASSFSGGGRNEKLFFGSGTQLSVL.

The V gene is TRBV30, the J gene TRBJ1-3, with TRBD1 identical over 7 bases. CDR1 GTSNPN and CDR2 SVGIG come from the germline V gene (reference sequence). With 5 bases clipped from V and 3 bases from J, the junction kept 10 bases outside the gene matches. This CDR3 has 15 residues. CDR3 DNA sequence: TGTGCCTGGGCGGCGGCCGGGACAGATGGAAACACCATATATTTT. It translates to CAWAAAGTDGNTIYF.

This chain uses TRBV3-1 (or the pseudogene TRBV3-2) with TRBJ1-2; tentatively, D is TRBD1 (5 bases). Germline lookup yields CDR1 LGHDT and CDR2 YNNKEL (reference sequence). Trimming stripped 3 bases from V and 6 bases from J, with 14 bases between. The CDR3 length is 14 residues. CDR3 amino acids: CASSHRGRGDGYTF. The CDR3 DNA reads as TGTGCCAGCAGCCACCGAGGGCGGGGGGATGGCTACACCTTC.

The CDR3 coding sequence is TGTGCCTGCTGGACTAGCGCTGACAATGAGCAGTTCTTC. Its translation is CACWTSADNEQFF. This rearrangement joins TRBV30 to TRBJ2-1; 9 bases agree with TRBD2. This CDR3 has 13 amino acids. CDR1 is GTSNPN and CDR2 is SVGIG in the germline V gene (reference sequence). Germline trimming cut 6 bases from V and 5 bases from J; bases unmatched to any gene: 5.

The chain is built from TRBV6-5 and TRBJ1-6; no definite D call. Germline CDR1 and CDR2: MNHEY and SVGAGI. This CDR3 has 16 amino acids. V was pared by 4 bases and J by 0 bases, with 10 bases between. CDR3 protein: CASSFRETSYNSPLHF. The CDR3 nucleotides are TGTGCCAGCAGTTTCCGGGAGACCTCCTATAATTCACCCCTCCACTTT.

This clone was picked up a small number of times. The genes are TRBV6-2 or TRBV6-3 and TRBJ2-4, with a possible D match to TRBD2 (6 bases). Trimming cost V 0 bases and J 2 bases, with 20 bases left between them. The germline V gene encodes CDR1 MNHEY and CDR2 SVGEGT. There are 19 residues in the CDR3. The CDR3 sequence: CASSYSSREMTRTKNIQYF. CDR3 nucleotides: TGTGCCAGCAGTTACTCGTCCAGGGAAATGACTAGAACCAAAAACATTCAGTACTTC.

The V and J genes are TRBV19 and TRBJ2-6, with a tentative D call TRBD1 (6 bases). CDR1 is LNHDA and CDR2 is SQIVND in the germline V gene (reference sequence). This CDR3 has 13 residues. Trimming cost V 4 bases and J 11 bases, with 12 bases left between them. The CDR3 DNA reads TGTGCCAGTAGTAGGGGCAGGGGCGACGTCCTGACTTTC. Translating it yields CASSRGRGDVLTF.

This chain links TRBV5-1 with TRBJ2-1; maybe TRBD1 (5 bases). With 0 bases removed from V and 5 bases from J, the gap between germline ends came to 12 bases. CDR1 and CDR2 (germline): SGHRS, YFSETQ. This CDR3 region has 15 residues. CDR3 in amino acids: CASSLARQNNNEQFF. CDR3 bases: TGCGCCAGCAGCTTGGCCCGACAGAACAACAATGAGCAGTTCTTC.

The chain recombines TRBV7-8 with TRBJ2-7; D ambiguous. Germline V gene data show CDR1 as SGHVS and CDR2 as FQNEAQ. V lost 6 bases, J lost 0 bases, and 6 bases lay in between. This CDR3 is 12 amino acids long. The CDR3 protein is CASRQSSYEQYF. CDR3 in DNA: TGTGCCAGCAGACAATCCTCCTACGAGCAGTACTTC.

This rearrangement joins TRBV5-4 to TRBJ2-2; TRBD1 matches at 10 bases. There are 16 residues in the CDR3. V was clipped by 1 base and J by 4 bases; unmatched bases: 4. Germline V gene sequence: CDR1 SGHNT, CDR2 YYREEE (reference sequence). The CDR3 bases are TGTGCCAGCAGCTTGAGACAGGGGGCGCGCACCGGGGAGCTGTTTTTT. Amino acid sequence: CASSLRQGARTGELFF.

This clone was counted once. The V gene is TRBV9, the J gene TRBJ1-1, with D maybe TRBD1 (5 bases). This CDR3 is 15 amino acids long. CDR1 is SGDLS and CDR2 is YYNGEE in the germline V gene. V was trimmed by 4 bases and J by 5 bases, leaving 18 bases between them. CDR3 bases: TGTGCCAGCAGCCCCGGGGGTGGAGGAAAGACTGAAGCTTTCTTT. It codes for CASSPGGGGKTEAFF.